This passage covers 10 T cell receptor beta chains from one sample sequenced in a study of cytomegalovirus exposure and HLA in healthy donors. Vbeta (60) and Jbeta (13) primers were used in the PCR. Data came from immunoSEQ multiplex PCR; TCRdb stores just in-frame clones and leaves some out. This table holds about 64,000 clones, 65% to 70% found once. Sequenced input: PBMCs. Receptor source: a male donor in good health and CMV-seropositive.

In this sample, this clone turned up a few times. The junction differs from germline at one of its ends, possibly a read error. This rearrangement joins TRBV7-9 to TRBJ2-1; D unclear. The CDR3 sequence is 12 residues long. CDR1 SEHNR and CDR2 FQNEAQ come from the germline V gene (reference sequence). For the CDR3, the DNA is TGTTCCAGCAGCTTAGTTGTCGGGGAGCAGTTCTTC. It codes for CSSSLVVGEQFF. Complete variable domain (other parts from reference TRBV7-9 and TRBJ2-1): DTGVSQNPRHKITKRGQNVTFRCDPISEHNRLYWYRQTLGQGPEFLTYFQNEAQLEKSRLLSDRFSAERPKGSFSTLEIQRTEQGDSAMYLCSSSLVVGEQFFGPGTRLTVL.

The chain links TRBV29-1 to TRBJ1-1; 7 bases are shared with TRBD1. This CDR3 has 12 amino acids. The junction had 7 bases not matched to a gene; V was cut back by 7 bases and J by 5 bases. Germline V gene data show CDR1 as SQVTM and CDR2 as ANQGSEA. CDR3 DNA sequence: TGCAGCGCTCTGACAGGGCTAACTGAAGCTTTCTTT. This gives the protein CSALTGLTEAFF.

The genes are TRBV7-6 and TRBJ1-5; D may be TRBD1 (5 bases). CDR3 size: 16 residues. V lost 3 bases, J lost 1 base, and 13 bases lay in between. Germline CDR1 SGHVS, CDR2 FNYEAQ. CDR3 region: CASSFGAGRSNQPQHF. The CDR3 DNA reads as TGTGCCAGCAGCTTTGGGGCTGGTAGGAGCAATCAGCCCCAGCATTTT.

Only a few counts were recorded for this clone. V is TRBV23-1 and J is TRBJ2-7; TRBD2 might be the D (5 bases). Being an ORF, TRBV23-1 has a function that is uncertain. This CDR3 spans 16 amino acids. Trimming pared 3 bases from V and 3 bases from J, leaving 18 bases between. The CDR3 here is CASSHTTGTYNYEQYF. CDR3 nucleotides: TGCGCCAGCAGTCACACGACGGGAACGTATAACTACGAGCAGTACTTC.

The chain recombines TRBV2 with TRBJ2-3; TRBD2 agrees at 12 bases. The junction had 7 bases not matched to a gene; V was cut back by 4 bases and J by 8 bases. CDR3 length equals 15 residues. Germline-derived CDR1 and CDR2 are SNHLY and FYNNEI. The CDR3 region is CASSGTSGVRGTQYF. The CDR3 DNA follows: TGTGCCAGCAGTGGGACTAGCGGGGTCCGGGGTACGCAGTATTTT.

CDR3 amino acids: CAIRDSSGNTIYF. The DNA of the CDR3 is TGTGCCATCAGGGACAGCTCTGGAAACACCATATATTTT. This chain connects TRBV10-3 to TRBJ1-3; D possibly corresponds to TRBD1 (6 bases). Germline-derived CDR1 and CDR2 are ENHRY and SYGVKD. Deletions cut 6 bases from V and 0 bases from J, with 6 bases between. The CDR3 runs to 13 residues.

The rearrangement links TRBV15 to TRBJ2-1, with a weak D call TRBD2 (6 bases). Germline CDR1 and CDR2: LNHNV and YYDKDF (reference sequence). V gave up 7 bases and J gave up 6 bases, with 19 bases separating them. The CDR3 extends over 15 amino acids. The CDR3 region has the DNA TGTGCCACCACCCAGGGTGCTCTCGGGGGCAATGAGCAGTTCTTC. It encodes CATTQGALGGNEQFF.

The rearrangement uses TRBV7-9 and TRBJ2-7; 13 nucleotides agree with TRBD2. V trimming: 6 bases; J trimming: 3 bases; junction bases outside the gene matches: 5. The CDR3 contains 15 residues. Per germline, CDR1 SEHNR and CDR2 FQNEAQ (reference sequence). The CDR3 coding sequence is TGTGCCAGCAGAAGGGGACTAGCGGGAAGCTACGAGCAGTACTTC. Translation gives CASRRGLAGSYEQYF.

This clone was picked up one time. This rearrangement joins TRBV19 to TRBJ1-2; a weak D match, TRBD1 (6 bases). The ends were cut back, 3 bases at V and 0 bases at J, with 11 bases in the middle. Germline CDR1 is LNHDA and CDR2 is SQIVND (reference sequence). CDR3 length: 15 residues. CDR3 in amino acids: CASSIPGGTNYGYTF. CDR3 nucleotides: TGTGCCAGTAGTATCCCGGGGGGCACTAACTATGGCTACACCTTC. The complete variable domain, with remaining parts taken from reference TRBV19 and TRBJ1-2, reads DGGITQSPKYLFRKEGQNVTLSCEQNLNHDAMYWYRQDPGQGLRLIYYSQIVNDFQKGDIAEGYSVSREKKESFPLTVTSAQKNPTAFYLCASSIPGGTNYGYTFGSGTRLTVV.

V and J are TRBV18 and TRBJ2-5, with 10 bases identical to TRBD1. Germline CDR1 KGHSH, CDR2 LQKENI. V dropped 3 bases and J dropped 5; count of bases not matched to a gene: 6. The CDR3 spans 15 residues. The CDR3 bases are TGTGCCAGCTCACCGGGACAGGGGACGCTGGAGACCCAGTACTTC. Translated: CASSPGQGTLETQYF.